One and the same sample provided the 22 T cell receptor beta chains below, sequenced in a study of T cells in Graves' hyperthyroidism and ophthalmopathy. RNA transcripts gave rise to amplified TCR beta CDR3 regions. During a first-round RT-PCR of the TCR CDR3, the HTBI primer set was used. TCRdb independently ran MiXCR on the multiplex PCR reads; one entry per CDR3 protein. The sample contains about half a million distinct CDR3 sequences, under 25% of which appear only once. Specimen: blood. Receptor source: a man aged 18-30 years with Graves' hyperthyroidism.

The V and J genes are TRBV20-1 and TRBJ2-7; TRBD1 agrees at 9 bases. Germline assignment: CDR1 DFQATT and CDR2 SNEGSKA (reference sequence). V shed 4 bases and J 2 bases; nucleotides not matched to a gene: 6. This CDR3 is built from 14 residues. CDR3 sequence: CSAITGTGTYEQYF. For the CDR3, the DNA is TGCAGTGCTATAACCGGGACAGGGACCTACGAGCAGTACTTC.

This clonotype was seen many times. The V and J genes are TRBV28 and TRBJ1-2; 9 bases are shared with TRBD1. V shed 4 bases, J shed 8 bases, and the junction held 11 bases outside the gene matches. This CDR3 is built from 15 residues. The germline gives CDR1 MDHEN, CDR2 SYDVKM. In DNA form, the CDR3 reads TGTGCCAGCAGTTCCCTGGGCACAGGGGGCACGGGCTACACCTTC. As protein: CASSSLGTGGTGYTF.

This clonotype was picked up a small number of times. This chain connects TRBV28 to TRBJ1-5; 7 nucleotides agree with TRBD1. Per the germline V gene, CDR1 is MDHEN and CDR2 is SYDVKM. V was pared by 8 bases and J by 5 bases, with 3 bases of the junction left unmatched. This CDR3 spans 12 amino acids. The CDR3 coding sequence is TGTGCCAGCGAGGGGGCAGATCAGCCCCAGCATTTT. Its protein is CASEGADQPQHF.

The chain combines TRBV4-1 with TRBJ2-7, with D perhaps given as TRBD1 or TRBD2 (7 bases each). Looked up from germline, CDR1 is MGHRA and CDR2 is YSYEKL. The CDR3 contains 16 residues. The V end lost 2 bases, the J end lost 3 bases, and 17 bases lay between the germline ends. CDR3 in amino acids: CASSQLTGRGIYEQYF. The CDR3 bases are TGCGCCAGCAGCCAACTGACAGGGAGGGGAATCTACGAGCAGTACTTC.

There are many counts of this clonotype. This sequence joins TRBV6-2 or TRBV6-3 and TRBJ2-7; 8 bases are shared with TRBD2. CDR3 length equals 14 residues. Trimming took 9 bases from V and 7 from J; bases not matched to a gene: 14. Per the germline V gene, CDR1 is MNHEY and CDR2 is SVGEGT. The CDR3 sequence: CASRPAGLAWEQYF. CDR3 DNA sequence: TGTGCCAGTCGTCCTGCAGGACTAGCTTGGGAGCAGTACTTC.

To note about this clonotype: A much larger clone lies one base from this, so it may be a read error. The conserved closing phenylalanine or tryptophan is absent in this CDR3, likely reflecting a read error. The chain recombines TRBV24-1 with TRBJ2-7, with D possibly matching TRBD2 (5 bases). The CDR3 contains 11 residues. Trimming removed 7 bases from V and 7 bases from J, with 10 bases in between. CDR1 is KGHDR, CDR2 SFDVKD, per germline. CDR3 coding DNA: TGTGCCACCAGCTCGGGGTGGGAGCAGTACTCC. Residues: CATSSGWEQYS.

V usage is TRBV29-1 and J usage is TRBJ2-2; TRBD2 agrees at 8 bases. This CDR3 comprises 13 residues. CDR1 SQVTM and CDR2 ANQGSEA come from the germline V gene. With 6 bases clipped from V and 6 bases from J, the junction kept 6 bases outside the gene matches. The DNA for the CDR3 is TGCAGCGTCACACGGCGGGAGGCCGGGGAGCTGTTTTTT. The encoded protein is CSVTRREAGELFF.

The V call is TRBV11-2, the J call TRBJ2-7; the match to TRBD1 covers 8 bases. In germline, CDR1 is SGHAT, CDR2 FQNNGV. This CDR3 has 17 residues. Losses at the gene ends were 0 bases for V and 3 bases for J; bases not matched to a gene: 10. The CDR3 sequence: CASSLDIWGQVSYEQYF. CDR3 DNA: TGTGCCAGCAGCTTAGATATTTGGGGACAGGTGAGCTACGAGCAGTACTTC.

The sample holds a few counts of this clonotype. This sequence may be a read error, since a much larger clone differs from it by one base. The rearrangement uses TRBV7-6 and TRBJ2-7, with D hard to call. Germline CDR1 SGHVS, CDR2 FNYEAQ. The CDR3 length is 13 residues. V shed 1 base and J shed 2 bases, with 6 bases lying between them. The CDR3 is CASSLEAAYEQYF. As DNA, the CDR3 is TGTGCCAGCAGCTTAGAAGCTGCCTACGAGCAGTACTTC. Variable domain in full (rest from reference TRBV7-6 and TRBJ2-7): GAGVSQSPRYKVTKRGQDVALRCDPISGHVSLYWYRQALGQGPEFLTYFNYEAQQDKSGLPNDRFSAERPEGSISTLTIQRTEQRDSAMYRCASSLEAAYEQYFGPGTRLTVT.

CDR3: CASLGEARAAGELFF. The CDR3 DNA reads TGTGCCTCCCTGGGAGAGGCCAGGGCGGCCGGGGAGCTGTTTTTT. The J gene is TRBJ2-2, the V gene TRBV30, with D perhaps given as TRBD1 or TRBD2 (5 bases each). Germline CDR1 reads GTSNPN; CDR2 reads SVGIG (reference sequence). The CDR3 covers 15 residues. Trimming left V 7 bases short and J 6 bases short, with 21 bases between.

This chain connects TRBV12-3 or TRBV12-4 to TRBJ1-1; 9 bases align to TRBD1. J was trimmed by 9 bases and V by 3 bases; bases with no gene match: 5. The CDR3 spans 13 residues. The CDR3 spells CASSLRTGAKAFF. CDR3 bases: TGTGCCAGCAGTTTGAGGACAGGGGCTAAAGCTTTCTTT.

This clonotype was seen repeatedly, ten times or more. V gene TRBV11-1 combines with J gene TRBJ2-6; possibly TRBD1 for D (5 bases). V lost 0 bases and J 6 bases, leaving 15 bases between the germline ends. The CDR3 consists of 17 residues. CDR1 is SGHAT, CDR2 FQDESV, per germline (reference sequence). In DNA, the CDR3 is TGTGCCAGCAGCTTAGCGCTACAGGATCTTGTGGCCAACGTCCTGACTTTC. Translated: CASSLALQDLVANVLTF.

With respect to this clonotype: No conserved phenylalanine or tryptophan ends this CDR3, so it is likely a read error. The chain links TRBV27 to TRBJ2-2; D call uncertain. V lost 3 bases to trimming and J lost 1 base, with 6 bases between them. The CDR3 contains 14 residues. Germline V gene data show CDR1 as MNHEY and CDR2 as SMNVEV (reference sequence). The CDR3 sequence is CASSFFLNTGELFY. In nucleotides, the CDR3 is TGTGCCAGCAGTTTTTTTCTGAACACCGGGGAGCTGTTTTAT.

V gene TRBV7-3 combines with J gene TRBJ2-2; no definite D call. The germline V gene encodes CDR1 SGHTA and CDR2 FQGTGA. V was clipped by 3 bases and J by 0 bases, with 20 bases between them. This CDR3 is 19 amino acids long. The CDR3 DNA follows: TGTGCCAGCAGCTTCACTACGACACGTTCGACGGCGAACACCGGGGAGCTGTTTTTT. Its protein is CASSFTTTRSTANTGELFF.

This chain links TRBV6-1 with TRBJ1-1; D perhaps matches TRBD1 (5 bases). CDR3 length: 13 amino acids. The V and J ends lost 6 bases and 9 bases respectively, with 17 bases between them. The germline CDR1 and CDR2 sequences are MNHNS and SASEGT. DNA of the CDR3: TGTGCCAGCAGGGCCCGGCAGGGAGCCAAAGCTTTCTTT. Residues: CASRARQGAKAFF.

Only a few counts were recorded for this clonotype. The chain links TRBV12-3 or TRBV12-4 to TRBJ1-3; D unresolved. The CDR3 runs 14 residues. V was trimmed by 4 bases and J by 4 bases, leaving 11 bases between them. The CDR3 DNA reads TGTGCCAGCAGTTCCGAAGGGTTAGGAAACACCATATATTTT. Encoded protein: CASSSEGLGNTIYF.

The sample holds many counts of this clonotype. The V gene is TRBV2, the J gene TRBJ2-7; D is uncertain. The CDR3 length is 13 residues. Germline CDR1 is SNHLY and CDR2 is FYNNEI. V lost 6 bases to trimming and J lost 9 bases, with 18 bases between them. CDR3 sequence: CASSQQATARQYF. The CDR3 nucleotides are TGTGCCAGCAGCCAACAAGCAACCGCGAGGCAGTACTTC.

This clonotype was recorded many times. The chain carries TRBV19 and TRBJ1-1, with D possibly matching TRBD1 (5 bases). The ends were cut back, 7 bases at V and 1 base at J, with 10 bases in the middle. CDR1 and CDR2 (germline): LNHDA, SQIVND (reference sequence). This CDR3 spans 13 amino acids. CDR3 DNA sequence: TGTGCCAGTAATTCCGGGGGGAACACTGAAGCTTTCTTT. This encodes CASNSGGNTEAFF.

This clonotype occurred many times. The chain links TRBV5-1 to TRBJ2-7; D not certain. Germline CDR1 is SGHRS and CDR2 is YFSETQ. The CDR3 runs to 15 residues. The V end lost 5 bases, the J end lost 0 bases, and 15 bases lay between the germline ends. Here the CDR3 reads CASRPTGVGSYEQYF. The CDR3 DNA reads as TGCGCCAGCAGGCCTACTGGGGTAGGCTCCTACGAGCAGTACTTC.

This clonotype was seen ten or more times. V usage is TRBV30 and J usage is TRBJ1-1, with D uncertain. The CDR3 extends over 12 amino acids. V was shortened by 4 bases and J by 8 bases, with 14 bases between the two germline ends. CDR1 GTSNPN and CDR2 SVGIG come from the germline V gene (reference sequence). CDR3 in amino acids: CAWTVPLGEAFF. In DNA form, the CDR3 reads TGTGCCTGGACAGTGCCCTTAGGCGAAGCTTTCTTT.

This clonotype appeared many times. The V gene is TRBV29-1, the J gene TRBJ2-7; D possibly corresponds to TRBD1 (6 bases). V lost 7 bases to trimming and J lost 6 bases, with 13 bases between them. This CDR3 contains 11 residues. The germline V gene has CDR1 SQVTM and CDR2 ANQGSEA. CDR3 coding DNA: TGCAGCGGATCGACAGGTTCCGAGCAGTACTTC. Protein sequence: CSGSTGSEQYF.

This clonotype has more than one count but fewer than ten. Just one base apart from a much larger clone, this may be a read error. Given the absence of the conserved phenylalanine or tryptophan at the CDR3 end, a read error is likely. The chain employs TRBV7-9 and TRBJ1-1, with 7 nucleotides matching TRBD1. J lost 5 bases, V lost 1 base, and 7 bases had no gene match. The CDR3 sequence is 15 residues long. Germline CDR1 reads SEHNR; CDR2 reads FQNEAQ (reference sequence). This chain's CDR3 is CASSLDQGEKTEAFL. CDR3 in DNA: TGTGCCAGCAGCTTAGATCAGGGGGAGAAAACTGAAGCTTTCCTT.